The entry that follows covers one T cell receptor (beta chain) sequence. As handled by the study authors: Estimation of nucleated cell counts was performed using reference gene primer amplification. Clones were read by immunoSEQ multiplex PCR, and TCRdb kept only the in-frame ones, dropping some. That table furnishes V, J and clone size, whereas the DNA furnished D and trimming. The top ten hold 15% of the sample, which has around 60,000 clones, 75% to 85% seen once. The source of the sample is a study of blood T cell repertoires in COVID-19. Study at large: Sites across the United States, Italy and Spain contributed samples from acute and convalescent COVID-19. Sources were T cells, B-cell-depleted T cells, or PBMCs; the material itself was cDNA or gDNA.

CDR1 and CDR2 (germline): SGHDN, FVKESK. There are 15 residues in the CDR3. V dropped 1 base and J dropped 6; count of bases not matched to a gene: 8. The sequence derives from an older man with acute or convalescent COVID-19. The specimen sequenced was peripheral blood. The chain employs TRBV14 and TRBJ1-1; 7 nucleotides line up with TRBD1. The CDR3 protein is CASSQGQGRGAEAFF. The CDR3 bases are TGTGCCAGCAGCCAAGGACAGGGAAGAGGGGCTGAAGCTTTCTTT.